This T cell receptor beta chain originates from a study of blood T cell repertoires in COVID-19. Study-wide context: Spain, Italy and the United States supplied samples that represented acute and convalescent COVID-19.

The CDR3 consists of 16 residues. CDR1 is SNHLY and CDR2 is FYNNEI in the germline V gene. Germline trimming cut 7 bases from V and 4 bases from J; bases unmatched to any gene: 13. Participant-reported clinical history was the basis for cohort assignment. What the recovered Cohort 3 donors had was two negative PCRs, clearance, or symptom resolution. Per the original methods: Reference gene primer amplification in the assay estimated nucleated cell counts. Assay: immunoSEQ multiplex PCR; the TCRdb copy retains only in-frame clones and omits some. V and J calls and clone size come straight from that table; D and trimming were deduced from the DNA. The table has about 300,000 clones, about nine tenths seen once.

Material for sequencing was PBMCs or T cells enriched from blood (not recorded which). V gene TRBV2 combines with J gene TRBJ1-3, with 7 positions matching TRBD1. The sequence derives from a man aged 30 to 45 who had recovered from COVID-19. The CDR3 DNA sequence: TGTGCCAGCAATTTAGACAGGGTCGACGGCGGAAACACCATATATTTT. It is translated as CASNLDRVDGGNTIYF.